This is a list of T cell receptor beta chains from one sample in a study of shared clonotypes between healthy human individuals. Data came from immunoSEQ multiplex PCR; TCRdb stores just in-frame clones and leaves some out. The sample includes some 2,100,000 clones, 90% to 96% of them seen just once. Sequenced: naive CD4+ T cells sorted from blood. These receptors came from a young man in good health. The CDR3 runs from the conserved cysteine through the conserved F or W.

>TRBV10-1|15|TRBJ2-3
CASSLAGGNTDTQYF
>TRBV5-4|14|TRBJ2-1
CASSLNGGAHEQFF
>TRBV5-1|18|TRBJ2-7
CASSLGWMTGTGVHEQYF
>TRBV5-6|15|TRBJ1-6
CASNVGGLNNSPLHF
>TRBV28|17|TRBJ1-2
CASSPPGSGSSNYGYTF
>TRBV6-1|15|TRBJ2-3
CASSESLPVADTQYF
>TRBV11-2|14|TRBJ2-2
CASSLTAGTGELFF
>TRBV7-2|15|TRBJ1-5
CASSVPGQGNQPQHF
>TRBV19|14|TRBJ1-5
CASSFKGRAQPQHF
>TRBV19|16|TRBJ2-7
CASSIRLGTVIYEQYF
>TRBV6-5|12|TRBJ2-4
CASSDRKNIQYF
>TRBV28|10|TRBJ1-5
CASNNQPQHF
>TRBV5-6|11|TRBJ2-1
CASSLYNEQFF
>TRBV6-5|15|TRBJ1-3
CASSPGQAIGNTIYF
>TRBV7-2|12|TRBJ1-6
CASSLGIETLHF
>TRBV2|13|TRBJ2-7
CASSASGAYEQYF
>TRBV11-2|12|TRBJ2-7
CASSLTGYEQYF
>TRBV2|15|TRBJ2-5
CASSERGFSVGTQYF
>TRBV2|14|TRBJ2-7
CASSREGGSYEQYF
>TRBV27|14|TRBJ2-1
CASSYRDPRGEQFF
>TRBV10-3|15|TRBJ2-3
CAISESRAHTDTQYF
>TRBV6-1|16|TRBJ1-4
CASSEAGRGIGEKLFF
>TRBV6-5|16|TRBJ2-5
CASSYSSGRGQETQYF
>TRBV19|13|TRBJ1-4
CASSKELNEKLFF
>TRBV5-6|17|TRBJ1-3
CASSLAPTGHSGNTIYF
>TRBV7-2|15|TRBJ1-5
CASSFPGGGNQPQHF
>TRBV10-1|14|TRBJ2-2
CASSERGNTGELFF
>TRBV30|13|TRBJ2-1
CAWSLLGTGEQFF
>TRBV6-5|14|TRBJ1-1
CASSTYRGATEAFF
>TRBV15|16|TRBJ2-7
CATAEAGFPISYEQYF